One sample yielded the 27 T cell receptor beta chains listed below, sequenced in a study of early T cells in non-severe SARS-CoV-2 infection. TCRdb fed the 5' RACE reads into MiXCR, producing one record per CDR3 protein. The profile covers about 26,000 distinct CDR3 sequences, with 3.5% to 4.5% appearing a single time and about 4.2% taken by the ten largest. The material sequenced was whole blood. The receptors shown here come from an adult who was a healthcare worker with PCR-confirmed SARS-CoV-2 infection or an uninfected control (not recorded which).

The gene calls are TRBV11-2 and TRBJ2-1; possibly TRBD1 for D (6 bases). CDR3 size: 15 residues. Trimming left V 5 bases short and J 10 bases short, with 21 bases between. The germline CDR1 and CDR2 sequences are SGHAT and FQNNGV. The CDR3 DNA reads TGTGCCAGCAGCCCAATGGGGGCGCGAGGGCGGGAGCAGTTCTTC. Translating gives CASSPMGARGREQFF.

This clonotype was seen only a few times. The CDR3 region is CASSDRTSVNEQFF. DNA of the CDR3: TGTGCCAGCAGTGATAGGACTAGCGTCAATGAGCAGTTCTTC. The chain combines TRBV2 with TRBJ2-1; 9 bases match TRBD2. Germline V gene data show CDR1 as SNHLY and CDR2 as FYNNEI. V lost 3 bases, J lost 6 bases, and 3 bases stayed unmatched. The CDR3 covers 14 residues.

This clonotype occurred many times. The rearrangement uses TRBV7-9 and TRBJ2-1; 9 positions agree with TRBD2. Trimming removed 3 bases from V and 0 bases from J; junction bases left unmatched: 3. This CDR3 is built from 16 residues. Germline CDR1 and CDR2: SEHNR and FQNEAQ (reference sequence). The CDR3 DNA follows: TGTGCCAGCAGCTTGGCACTAGCGGGCTCCTACAATGAGCAGTTCTTC. Residues: CASSLALAGSYNEQFF.

This clonotype was counted at least ten times. V usage is TRBV18 and J usage is TRBJ2-7, with 10 bases matching TRBD2. The CDR3 has 15 amino acids. Germline CDR1 KGHSH, CDR2 LQKENI. V trimming: 3 bases; J trimming: 2 bases; junction bases outside the gene matches: 4. CDR3 amino acids: CASSPRTSGTYEQYF. The CDR3, as DNA: TGTGCCAGCTCACCCAGGACTAGCGGTACCTACGAGCAGTACTTC. The full variable domain, its missing parts supplied by reference TRBV18 and TRBJ2-7, is NAGVMQNPRHLVRRRGQEARLRCSPMKGHSHVYWYRQLPEEGLKFMVYLQKENIIDESGMPKERFSAEFPKEGPSILRIQQVVRGDSAAYFCASSPRTSGTYEQYFGPGTRLTVT.

There are many counts of this clonotype. The genes are TRBV4-1 and TRBJ2-7; D remains ambiguous. The CDR3 is 14 residues long. Trimming cost V 0 bases and J 0 bases, with 6 bases left between them. Germline assignment: CDR1 MGHRA and CDR2 YSYEKL. The CDR3 region is CASSQEIDSYEQYF. The CDR3 DNA sequence: TGCGCCAGCAGCCAAGAAATTGACTCCTACGAGCAGTACTTC.

Comment on this clonotype: A much larger clone differs from this one at a single base, so this may be a read error. The CDR3 does not close with the conserved phenylalanine or tryptophan, likely indicating a read error. The V call is TRBV7-2, the J call TRBJ1-2; TRBD1 matches 7 bases. V lost 5 bases, J lost 4 bases, and 10 bases stayed unmatched. Germline V CDR1 and CDR2: SGHTA, FQGNSA. This CDR3 is 15 amino acids long. The CDR3 bases are TGTGCCAGCAGCCCCCCGACAGGGAGCGGCTATGGCTACACCTCC. This encodes CASSPPTGSGYGYTS.

Ten or more counts support this clonotype. This chain joins TRBV6-2 or TRBV6-3 and TRBJ2-7; 7 positions match TRBD2. CDR3 length equals 14 residues. Looked up from germline, CDR1 is MNHEY and CDR2 is SVGEGT. V trimming: 5 bases; J trimming: 5 bases; junction bases outside the gene matches: 9. The CDR3 nucleotides are TGTGCCAGCAGTAGCGGGACTCTCCGGCACGAGCAGTACTTC. Translating it yields CASSSGTLRHEQYF.

In this sample, this clonotype turned up many times. The CDR3 region has the DNA TGTGCCAGCAGAGTTTCGGCAGGGTCAGATACGCAGTATTTT. Its protein is CASRVSAGSDTQYF. V is TRBV2 and J is TRBJ2-3; D may be TRBD1 (5 bases). Trimming removed 6 bases at V and 4 bases at J, with 14 bases between. This CDR3 spans 14 amino acids. Germline V gene lookup returns CDR1 SNHLY and CDR2 FYNNEI.

The chain joins TRBV5-4 to TRBJ1-2; tentatively, D is TRBD1 (5 bases). Trimming took 4 bases from V and 1 from J, leaving 23 bases between them. CDR1 and CDR2 (germline): SGHNT, YYREEE (reference sequence). This CDR3 contains 18 residues. This CDR3 is CASSLGGSSGPYNYGYTF. The CDR3 DNA follows: TGTGCCAGCAGCCTTGGAGGGTCTTCGGGGCCCTATAACTATGGCTACACCTTC.

The CDR3 coding sequence is TGTGCCAGCAGTGAACGAGCGGGGCGCTACAATGAGCAGTTCTTC. Translating gives CASSERAGRYNEQFF. The V and J genes are TRBV6-1 and TRBJ2-1, with TRBD2 matching 7 bases. Trimming at V came to 2 bases and at J to 3 bases, leaving 4 bases not matched to a gene. Germline CDR1 is MNHNS and CDR2 is SASEGT. CDR3 length: 15 amino acids.

This clonotype occurred many times. The chain links TRBV5-5 to TRBJ1-6; D may be TRBD1 (5 bases). V lost 2 bases and J 7 bases, leaving 10 bases between the germline ends. The CDR3 has 14 residues. Germline CDR1 SGHKS, CDR2 YYEKEE (reference sequence). The CDR3: CASSFVTDNSPLHF. The CDR3 DNA follows: TGTGCCAGCAGCTTTGTGACAGACAATTCACCCCTCCACTTT.

In its sample, this clonotype ranks as medium-sized (0.01 to 0.1%). The genes are TRBV2 and TRBJ1-5; D gene uncertain. The CDR3 extends over 13 amino acids. V lost 4 bases and J 8 bases, leaving 12 bases between the germline ends. CDR1 is SNHLY, CDR2 FYNNEI, per germline. This CDR3 reads CASSVDGPEPQHF. DNA of the CDR3: TGTGCCAGCAGTGTCGACGGCCCCGAGCCCCAGCATTTT.

In this sample, this clonotype turned up a few times. The J gene is TRBJ1-4, the V gene TRBV15; 9 bases align to TRBD1. V lost 6 bases, J lost 1 base, and 12 bases stayed unmatched. Per the germline V gene, CDR1 is LNHNV and CDR2 is YYDKDF (reference sequence). This CDR3 is built from 18 residues. The CDR3 region is CATRAGTGKKGTNEKLFF. For the CDR3, the DNA is TGTGCCACCAGAGCCGGGACAGGGAAGAAGGGAACTAATGAAAAACTGTTTTTT.

This clonotype was counted ten times or more. The V call is TRBV5-1, the J call TRBJ2-5, with D tentatively TRBD1 (6 bases). The CDR3 consists of 14 residues. In germline, CDR1 is SGHRS, CDR2 YFSETQ. V gave up 3 bases and J gave up 5 bases, with 14 bases separating them. The CDR3 nucleotides are TGCGCCAGCAGCTCTAGGGGGTTATGGGAGACCCAGTACTTC. Its translation is CASSSRGLWETQYF.

In this sample, this clonotype turned up many times. The chain has TRBV3-1 and TRBJ2-2; 14 nucleotides match TRBD2. CDR3 length: 19 amino acids. V dropped 1 base and J dropped 7; count of bases not matched to a gene: 11. Germline V CDR1 and CDR2: LGHDT, YNNKEL (reference sequence). The CDR3 nucleotides read TGTGCCAGCAGCCAAGGTTTAATGGGACTAGCGGGAGTTCTCGGGGAGCTGTTTTTT. Residues: CASSQGLMGLAGVLGELFF.

In its sample, this clonotype was seen many times. This sequence joins TRBV5-1 and TRBJ1-1; D uncertain. In germline, CDR1 is SGHRS, CDR2 YFSETQ. The V end was cut by 4 bases, the J end by 7 bases, with 14 bases between. The CDR3 covers 13 residues. The CDR3: CASSDGPTIEAFF. In DNA, the CDR3 is TGCGCCAGCAGCGACGGACCGACCATTGAAGCTTTCTTT.

This clonotype counts as medium-sized. This chain joins TRBV4-1 and TRBJ2-1, with D possibly being TRBD1 or TRBD2 (5 bases each). This CDR3 comprises 15 residues. Trimming took off 1 base at V and 6 bases at J, with 13 bases between the two ends. CDR1 and CDR2 (germline): MGHRA, YSYEKL. The CDR3 DNA is TGCGCCAGCAGCCAAGCGTCTGGGACCAGCAATGAGCAGTTCTTC. This gives the protein CASSQASGTSNEQFF.

The sample holds many counts of this clonotype. CDR3 nucleotides: TGTGCCAGCAGCCTATGGACAGGGGGCTACCCCTCTGGGGCCAACGTCCTGACTTTC. Protein product: CASSLWTGGYPSGANVLTF. The chain employs TRBV3-2 and TRBJ2-6; the listed D gene, TRBD1, was not tested against the DNA. TRBV3-2 is annotated as a pseudogene. The CDR3 is made up of 19 amino acids.

The table lists this clonotype with many counts. The chain uses TRBV12-3 or TRBV12-4 and TRBJ2-5, with a possible D match to TRBD2 (5 bases). V was trimmed by 7 bases and J by 5 bases, leaving 8 bases between them. The CDR3 spans 11 residues. The CDR3 DNA is TGTGCCAGCACCCGAGGGGAGACCCAGTACTTC. Its translation is CASTRGETQYF.

This clonotype was picked up many times. At one of its ends the junction is not consistent with the germline gene, which may arise from a read error. The V and J genes are TRBV7-7 and TRBJ2-2; 13 nucleotides line up with TRBD2. The CDR3 covers 15 residues. Germline V gene data show CDR1 as SSHAT and CDR2 as FNYEAQ (reference sequence). CDR3 sequence: CASSSTSGRSGELFF. The CDR3 coding sequence is TGTGCTAGCAGCTCGACTAGCGGGAGGTCCGGGGAGCTGTTTTTT.

This clonotype occurred a few times. CDR3: CSVATGPVYEQYF. The DNA of the CDR3 is TGCAGCGTGGCAACAGGTCCCGTTTACGAGCAGTACTTC. The chain has TRBV29-1 and TRBJ2-7, with D possibly being TRBD1 (5 bases). The germline V gene encodes CDR1 SQVTM and CDR2 ANQGSEA. The CDR3 has 13 residues. Trimming took 6 bases from V and 4 from J, leaving 16 bases between them.

The sample holds a few counts of this clonotype. J is TRBJ1-5 and V is TRBV20-1, with 7 bases lining up with TRBD1. Germline V gene data show CDR1 as DFQATT and CDR2 as SNEGSKA (reference sequence). The V segment lost 1 base and the J segment 0 bases; nucleotides outside the gene matches: 3. This CDR3 region has 15 residues. The CDR3 here is CSARGTGDSNQPQHF. The CDR3 bases are TGCAGTGCTAGAGGGACAGGAGATAGCAATCAGCCCCAGCATTTT.

This clonotype was seen repeatedly, ten times or more. The chain carries TRBV5-6 and TRBJ1-2, with 10 nucleotides matching TRBD1. CDR3 size: 14 residues. V lost 2 bases to trimming and J lost 5 bases; unmatched junction nucleotides: 3. Germline assignment: CDR1 SGHDT and CDR2 YYEEEE. CDR3 region: CASSFGQGEYGYTF. CDR3 nucleotide sequence: TGTGCCAGCAGCTTTGGACAGGGGGAGTATGGCTACACCTTC.

This clonotype was seen only a few times. This chain links TRBV5-1 with TRBJ2-3; D possibly corresponds to TRBD2 (6 bases). The CDR3 has 14 residues. V was shortened by 0 bases and J by 6 bases, with 11 bases between the two germline ends. The V gene's germline CDR1 is SGHRS and CDR2 YFSETQ. CDR3 in amino acids: CASSLVPSGDTQYF. The CDR3 DNA reads as TGCGCCAGCAGCTTGGTACCCAGCGGGGATACGCAGTATTTT.

This clonotype has at least ten counts. The chain recombines TRBV3-1 with TRBJ1-6, with 7 positions matching TRBD1. Germline V gene sequence: CDR1 LGHDT, CDR2 YNNKEL (reference sequence). The V segment lost 4 bases and the J segment 6 bases; nucleotides outside the gene matches: 6. The CDR3 consists of 15 residues. The CDR3 loop is CASSPLGTVNSPLHF. The CDR3 DNA follows: TGTGCCAGCAGCCCTCTTGGGACAGTTAATTCACCCCTCCACTTT.

The J gene is TRBJ2-5, the V gene TRBV28; TRBD2 aligns across 8 bases. Per germline, CDR1 MDHEN and CDR2 SYDVKM. The CDR3 spans 15 residues. J was trimmed by 5 bases and V by 5 bases; bases with no gene match: 10. The CDR3 coding sequence is TGTGCCAGCAGTACCCCGGGAGGGCCGGGGGAGACCCAGTACTTC. Translated, it gives CASSTPGGPGETQYF.

This clonotype was picked up a small number of times. The chain has TRBV9 and TRBJ2-7; D is unresolved. The germline V gene has CDR1 SGDLS and CDR2 YYNGEE. Trimming pared 1 base from V and 2 bases from J, leaving 10 bases between. This CDR3 spans 14 amino acids. The DNA for the CDR3 is TGTGCCAGCAGCGTACAGCCTAATACCTACGAGCAGTACTTC. It is translated as CASSVQPNTYEQYF.